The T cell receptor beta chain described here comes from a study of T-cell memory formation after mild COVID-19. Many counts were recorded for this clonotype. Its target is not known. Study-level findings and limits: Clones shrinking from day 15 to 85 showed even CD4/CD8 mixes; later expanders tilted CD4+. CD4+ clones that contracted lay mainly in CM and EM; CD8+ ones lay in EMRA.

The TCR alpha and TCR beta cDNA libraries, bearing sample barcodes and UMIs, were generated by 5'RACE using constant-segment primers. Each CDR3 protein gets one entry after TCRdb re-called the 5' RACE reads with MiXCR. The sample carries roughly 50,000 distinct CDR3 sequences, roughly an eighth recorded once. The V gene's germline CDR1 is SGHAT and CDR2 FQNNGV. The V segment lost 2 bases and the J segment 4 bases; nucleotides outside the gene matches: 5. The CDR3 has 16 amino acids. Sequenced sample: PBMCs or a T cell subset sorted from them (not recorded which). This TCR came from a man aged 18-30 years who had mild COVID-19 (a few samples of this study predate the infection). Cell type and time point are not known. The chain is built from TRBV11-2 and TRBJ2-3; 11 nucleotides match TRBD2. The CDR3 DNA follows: TGTGCCAGCAGCTTAAGGGGACTAGCGGTGCCAGATACGCAGTATTTT. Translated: CASSLRGLAVPDTQYF.